One and the same sample provided the 18 T cell receptor beta chains below, sequenced in a study of blood T cell repertoires in COVID-19. Here immunoSEQ multiplex PCR was the method, and the copy in TCRdb shows in-frame clones only, minus some. The profile shows about 68,000 clones, roughly 87% of them singletons. The sequencing sample was made of peripheral blood. The receptors shown here come from a man aged 50-60 years with active COVID-19.

This clone was observed a few times. This rearrangement joins TRBV28 to TRBJ1-2; D unclear. Germline lookup yields CDR1 MDHEN and CDR2 SYDVKM. CDR3 length: 14 residues. V lost 6 bases to trimming and J lost 7 bases, with 18 bases between them. The chain's CDR3 is CASSGDEIRSGYTF. DNA of the CDR3: TGTGCCAGCAGCGGCGACGAAATTAGGAGTGGCTACACCTTC.

The chain combines TRBV9 with TRBJ2-2; D is possibly TRBD1 (6 bases). CDR3 length: 15 amino acids. The germline gives CDR1 SGDLS, CDR2 YYNGEE. The V gene lost 0 bases and the J gene lost 6 bases, with 12 bases spanning the gap. The CDR3 DNA reads as TGTGCCAGCAGCGTAGGTGGGGGCCCGCCCGGGGAGCTGTTTTTT. Protein sequence: CASSVGGGPPGELFF.

The rearrangement links TRBV5-8 to TRBJ2-7; no definite D call. Germline lookup yields CDR1 SGHTS and CDR2 YDEGEE. This CDR3 has 15 residues. V dropped 0 bases and J dropped 1 base, with 11 bases sitting between them. CDR3 nucleotides: TGTGCCAGCAGCTTGGGAACAGCAGTTTCCTACGAGCAGTACTTC. This encodes CASSLGTAVSYEQYF.

This chain connects TRBV9 to TRBJ1-1; a weak D match, TRBD1 (5 bases). This CDR3 is built from 15 residues. The germline CDR1 and CDR2 sequences are SGDLS and YYNGEE. The V end lost 3 bases, the J end lost 0 bases, and 12 bases lay between the germline ends. The CDR3: CASSASGGVNTEAFF. The CDR3, as DNA: TGTGCCAGCAGCGCCAGCGGGGGGGTGAACACTGAAGCTTTCTTT.

A remark on this clone: Other DNA variants within this sample encode the same CDR3. The V and J genes are TRBV5-1 and TRBJ1-1; 8 positions agree with TRBD1. The trim removed 3 bases at V and 5 bases at J, leaving 6 bases unmatched. CDR1 is SGHRS, CDR2 YFSETQ, per germline. This CDR3 has 14 amino acids. This CDR3 is CASSWTGKVTEAFF. CDR3 sequence (DNA): TGCGCCAGCAGCTGGACAGGGAAGGTAACTGAAGCTTTCTTT.

The chain recombines TRBV5-1 with TRBJ2-7; 11 bases agree with TRBD2. Losses at the gene ends were 0 bases for V and 2 bases for J; bases not matched to a gene: 1. This CDR3 region has 15 residues. The germline V gene encodes CDR1 SGHRS and CDR2 YFSETQ. CDR3 loop: CASSLGSGGAYEQYF. The CDR3 DNA reads as TGCGCCAGCAGCTTGGGTAGCGGGGGGGCCTACGAGCAGTACTTC.

In DNA form, the CDR3 reads TGCAGCGCAGCGGGTCTCACCCCCACTGAAGCTTTCTTT. Translated, it gives CSAAGLTPTEAFF. The rearrangement links TRBV29-1 to TRBJ1-1; D remains ambiguous. Trimming took off 7 bases at V and 4 bases at J, with 16 bases between the two ends. Germline values: CDR1 SQVTM, CDR2 ANQGSEA. The CDR3 covers 13 residues.

This chain connects TRBV25-1 to TRBJ2-3; tentatively, D is TRBD2 (6 bases). The V gene's germline CDR1 is MGHDK and CDR2 SYGVNS. The CDR3 runs 11 residues. The V and J ends lost 8 bases and 13 bases respectively, with 16 bases between them. CDR3 protein: CASAGGGFKYF. The CDR3 DNA reads TGTGCCAGCGCAGGCGGAGGGTTTAAGTATTTT.

This chain joins TRBV9 and TRBJ2-2, with 7 positions matching TRBD1. With V trimmed by 4 bases and J by 4 bases, 4 bases remained unmatched. This CDR3 is built from 14 residues. From germline, CDR1 is SGDLS and CDR2 YYNGEE. This chain's CDR3 is CASSSRTGTGELFF. The CDR3 region has the DNA TGTGCCAGCAGCTCACGGACAGGCACCGGGGAGCTGTTTTTT.

The J gene is TRBJ1-5, the V gene TRBV5-4, with TRBD1 as a possible D gene (5 bases). Trimming removed 4 bases at V and 3 bases at J, with 17 bases between. Germline CDR1 is SGHNT and CDR2 is YYREEE (reference sequence). This CDR3 has 16 residues. The CDR3 DNA reads TGTGCCAGCAGCACTGACGGGGGTGCCCCCAATCAGCCCCAGCATTTT. It is translated as CASSTDGGAPNQPQHF.

The chain couples TRBV11-2 to TRBJ2-5; D may be TRBD1 (6 bases). Trimming stripped 5 bases from V and 5 bases from J, with 12 bases between. Germline-derived CDR1 and CDR2 are SGHAT and FQNNGV. CDR3 size: 13 residues. Written as DNA, the CDR3 is TGTGCCAGCAGCGGACAGCTGCGGGAGACCCAGTACTTC. Translation gives CASSGQLRETQYF.

The gene calls are TRBV6-5 and TRBJ1-5, with TRBD1 as a possible D gene (6 bases). Germline values: CDR1 MNHEY, CDR2 SVGAGI. V was shortened by 3 bases and J by 1 base, with 10 bases between the two germline ends. The CDR3 spans 15 residues. CDR3 sequence (DNA): TGTGCCAGCAGTTATTCAGGGGTAAGCAATCAGCCCCAGCATTTT. Translated, it gives CASSYSGVSNQPQHF.

This clone appeared once. This chain joins TRBV7-9 and TRBJ2-7; maybe TRBD1 (6 bases). This CDR3 region has 14 residues. Trimming took 1 base from V and 3 from J, leaving 10 bases between them. The germline CDR1 and CDR2 sequences are SEHNR and FQNEAQ (reference sequence). The CDR3: CASSLEGDNYEQYF. CDR3 sequence (DNA): TGTGCCAGCAGCTTAGAGGGGGACAACTACGAGCAGTACTTC.

J is TRBJ2-1 and V is TRBV7-6; TRBD2 matches at 8 bases. The V gene's germline CDR1 is SGHVS and CDR2 FNYEAQ. V lost 1 base and J lost 4; bases outside the gene matches: 6. This CDR3 has 16 amino acids. The CDR3 loop reads CASSLVVRGGYNEQFF. CDR3 nucleotides: TGTGCCAGCAGCTTAGTCGTCCGGGGGGGATACAATGAGCAGTTCTTC.

The chain employs TRBV25-1 and TRBJ1-6; 7 bases map to TRBD1. The ends lost 5 bases at V and 5 bases at J; junction bases unmatched: 6. CDR3 size: 15 residues. Germline lookup yields CDR1 MGHDK and CDR2 SYGVNS. The CDR3 DNA sequence: TGTGCCAGCAGTCTTATCGACAGGGATAATTCACCCCTCCACTTT. Encoded protein: CASSLIDRDNSPLHF.

The gene calls are TRBV7-9 and TRBJ2-7; TRBD2 might be the D (6 bases). CDR1 and CDR2 (germline): SEHNR, FQNEAQ (reference sequence). Trimming removed 4 bases from V and 0 bases from J, with 13 bases in between. CDR3 size: 15 residues. CDR3 residues: CASSSQEGSSYEQYF. The CDR3 DNA reads TGTGCCAGCAGCTCACAGGAGGGGAGCTCCTACGAGCAGTACTTC.

The chain joins TRBV4-1 to TRBJ1-1; no clear D gene. CDR3 length: 15 residues. Trimming pared 2 bases from V and 0 bases from J, leaving 10 bases between. CDR1 and CDR2 from the germline V gene are MGHRA and YSYEKL. This chain's CDR3 is CASSQTNIMNTEAFF. Here the CDR3 DNA reads TGCGCCAGCAGCCAAACGAACATTATGAACACTGAAGCTTTCTTT.

This clone came up a few times. The chain carries TRBV5-4 and TRBJ1-6, with D perhaps TRBD1 (5 bases). CDR3 size: 14 residues. Trimming took 0 bases from V and 9 from J, leaving 10 bases between them. The germline CDR1 and CDR2 sequences are SGHNT and YYREEE (reference sequence). Here the CDR3 reads CASSLDRSGSPLHF. CDR3 bases: TGTGCCAGCAGCTTGGACAGGTCCGGTTCACCCCTCCACTTT.